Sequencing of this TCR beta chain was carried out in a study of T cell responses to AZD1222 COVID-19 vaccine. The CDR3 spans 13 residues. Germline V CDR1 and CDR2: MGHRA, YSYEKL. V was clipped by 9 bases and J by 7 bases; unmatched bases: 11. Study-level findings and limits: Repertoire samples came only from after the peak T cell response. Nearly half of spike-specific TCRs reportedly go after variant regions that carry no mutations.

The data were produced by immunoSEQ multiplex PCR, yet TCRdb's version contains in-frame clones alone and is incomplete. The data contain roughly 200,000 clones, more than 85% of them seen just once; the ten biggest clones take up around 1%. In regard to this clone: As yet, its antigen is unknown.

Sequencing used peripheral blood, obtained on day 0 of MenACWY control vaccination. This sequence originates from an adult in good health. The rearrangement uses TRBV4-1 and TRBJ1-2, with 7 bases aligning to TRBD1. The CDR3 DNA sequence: TGCGCCAGTAAACCAGGGGGGGCTGGTGGCTACACCTTC. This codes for CASKPGGAGGYTF.